This T cell receptor beta chain was sequenced during a study of T cell clonotyping in hematopoietic cell transplantation (dated by TCRdb to about 2021). About the full investigation: A total of about 140 blood samples were gathered in the study from roughly 40 consecutive transplant recipients along with their related donors. Patients were recruited between late 2015 and January 2017 and followed until late 2020 or death.

The immunoSEQ assay, a bias-controlled multiplex PCR with V- and J-specific primers, was used to amplify TCR beta CDR3 regions from genomic DNA. A proprietary barcode and Illumina adapter sequences were added to the CDR3 amplicons in a second PCR step. CDR3 libraries were sequenced on an Illumina MiSeq instrument. As for the original processing: immunoSEQ Analyzer 3.0 was used for export and quality control, with R Bioconductor and Immunarch used for downstream analyses. Only productive rearrangements within the normalized downsampled data set were used in the calculation of repertoire metrics. Pathologically expanded clonotypes were defined as those larger than 5 templates in the normalized cohort. The Inverse Simpson Index served as the measure of repertoire diversity. The non-normalized data set was used for CMV-specificity analyses so that all clonotypes could be captured. The clones in this table, taken by TCRdb from immuneACCESS, are in-frame only. Not every clone is retained; where verified, under half of the shortfall comes from an unresolved V gene, and the cause of the rest is unknown. The V and J calls and the clone size are those of that table, but D and trimming were determined from the DNA. Within this sample are some 4,000 clones, with approximately 94% of them counted one time only. Under 6.5% of the sample is in the top ten clones.

What the research found in general, with its limitations: Overlap with donor repertoires was found for only a small fraction of recipient repertoires, with over 95% found to appear de novo at the given depth. Inverse Simpson Index values from donors and from recipients before transplant predicted broader TCR repertoire diversity after transplant. Recipient TCR diversity fell after transplant, with pathologically expanded clonotypes rising progressively from day 30 to day 180. The sample size was limited and the cells went unsorted, which meant the CD4 and CD8 repertoire contributions could not be told apart.

With regard to this clone: Its antigen remains undetermined. There are no base qualities to consult, and no much larger clone falls within one base.

V and J lose 6 bases and 4 bases, and a span of 20 bases separates them. Inclusive of the bounding cysteine and phenylalanine, the CDR3 is 15 residues long. Kept here is only the CDR3 DNA, which spans 45 bases and is read in frame from base 1. CDR1 and CDR2 were assigned from the germline V gene as SQVTM and ANQGSEA. What this sample's time point label stands for: 30 days after allo-HCT. Blood from recipients was drawn about 28 days before transplant and again at days 30, 100 and 180 after transplant. Nuclei Lysis Solution was used to extract genomic DNA from fresh or cryopreserved unfractionated peripheral blood mononuclear cells.

The TCR originated in a male patient aged 70 to 79 who had an allogeneic stem cell transplant from an unrelated donor, so T cells may come from the graft donor. Some clones in this sample may be carry-over from other donors' samples. The sequenced sample was peripheral blood mononuclear cells, obtained 30 days after allogeneic stem cell transplant. Here the chain combines TRBV29-1 and TRBJ2-3, and possibly TRBD2, on 6 matching bases. The CDR3 region has the sequence CSVRGSRESPDTQYF. The DNA sequence follows: TGCAGCGTCCGGGGTAGCCGGGAGAGCCCAGATACGCAGTATTTT.